This T cell receptor beta chain was captured by sequencing in a study of shared clonotypes between healthy human individuals. All the donors were Caucasian adults who lived in Nashville, Tennessee. Genomic DNA (from each subset) was split evenly across several immunoSEQ plates. Clones were sequenced by immunoSEQ multiplex PCR, and TCRdb holds only the in-frame ones, with some missing. The sample has about 2.4 million clones, roughly 93% seen once; the top ten hold more than 0.35%. General study findings and limits: It was anticipated that sequencing depth would influence how many clonotypes donors shared. Unshared clonotypes carried lower generation probabilities than those common to all four donors.

Points on this clone: Its specificity is not known.

Germline CDR1 reads MDHEN; CDR2 reads SYDVKM. With 1 base removed from V and 6 bases from J, the gap between germline ends came to 12 bases. The CDR3 spans 14 residues. The sample was naive CD4+ T cells from PBMCs. The sample's subset: CD45RA+ positively selected. This chain joins TRBV28 and TRBJ1-2, with D possibly being TRBD1 (5 bases). This receptor was identified in a man aged 18 to 30 in good health. Some clones in this sample may be carry-over from other donors' samples. In DNA, the CDR3 is TGTGCCAGCAGTTTATCTGAGTTCAGGGATGGCTACACCTTC. It is translated as CASSLSEFRDGYTF.